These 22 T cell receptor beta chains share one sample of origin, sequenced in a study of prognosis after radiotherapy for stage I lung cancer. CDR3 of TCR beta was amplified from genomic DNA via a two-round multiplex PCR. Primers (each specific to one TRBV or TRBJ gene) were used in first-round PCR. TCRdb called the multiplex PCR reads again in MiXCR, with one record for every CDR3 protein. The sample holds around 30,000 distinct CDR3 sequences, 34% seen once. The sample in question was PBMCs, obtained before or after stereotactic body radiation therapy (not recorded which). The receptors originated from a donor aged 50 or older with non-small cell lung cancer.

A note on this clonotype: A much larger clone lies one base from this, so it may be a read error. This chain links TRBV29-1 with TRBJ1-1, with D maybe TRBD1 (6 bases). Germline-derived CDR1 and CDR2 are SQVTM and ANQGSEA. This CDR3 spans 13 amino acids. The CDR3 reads CRVQQGTDTEAFF. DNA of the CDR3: TGCAGAGTGCAACAGGGAACGGACACTGAAGCTTTCTTT.

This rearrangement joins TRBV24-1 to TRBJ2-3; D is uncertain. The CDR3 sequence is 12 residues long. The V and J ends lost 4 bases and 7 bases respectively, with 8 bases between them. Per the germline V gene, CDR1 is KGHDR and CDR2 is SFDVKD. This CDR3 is CATSDDLYTQYF. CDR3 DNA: TGTGCCACCAGTGACGACCTTTATACGCAGTATTTT.

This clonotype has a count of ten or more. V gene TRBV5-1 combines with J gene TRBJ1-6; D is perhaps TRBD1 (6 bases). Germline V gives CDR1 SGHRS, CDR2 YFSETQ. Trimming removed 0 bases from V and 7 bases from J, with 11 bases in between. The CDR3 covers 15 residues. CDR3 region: CASSLDRVGNSPLHF. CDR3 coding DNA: TGCGCCAGCAGCTTGGACAGGGTCGGGAATTCACCCCTCCACTTT.

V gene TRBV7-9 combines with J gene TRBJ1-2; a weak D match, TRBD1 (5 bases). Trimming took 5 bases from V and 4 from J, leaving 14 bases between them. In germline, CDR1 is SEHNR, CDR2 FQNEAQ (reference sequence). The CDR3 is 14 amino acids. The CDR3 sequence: CASSKVTEPYGYTF. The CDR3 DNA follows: TGTGCCAGCAGCAAAGTGACAGAGCCCTATGGCTACACCTTC.

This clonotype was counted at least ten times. Here the CDR3 reads CASSAARDRGPSSYEQYF. CDR3 DNA: TGTGCCAGCAGCGCCGCCCGGGACAGGGGCCCGAGCTCCTACGAGCAGTACTTC. This rearrangement joins TRBV9 to TRBJ2-7; the match to TRBD1 covers 10 bases. Germline trimming cut 3 bases from V and 0 bases from J; bases unmatched to any gene: 12. Germline V lookup: CDR1 SGDLS, CDR2 YYNGEE. The CDR3 is 18 residues long.

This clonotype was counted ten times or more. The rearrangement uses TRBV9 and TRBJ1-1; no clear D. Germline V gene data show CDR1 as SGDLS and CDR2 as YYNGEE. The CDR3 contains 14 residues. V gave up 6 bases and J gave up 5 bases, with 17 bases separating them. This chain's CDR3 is CASTKDLGRTEAFF. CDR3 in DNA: TGTGCCAGCACCAAGGACCTGGGGAGGACTGAAGCTTTCTTT.

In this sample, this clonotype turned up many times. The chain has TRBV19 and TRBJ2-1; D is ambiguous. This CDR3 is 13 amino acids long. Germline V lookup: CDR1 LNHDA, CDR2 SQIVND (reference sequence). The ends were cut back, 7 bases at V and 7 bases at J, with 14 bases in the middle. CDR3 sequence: CASMGYTANEQFF. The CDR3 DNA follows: TGTGCCAGTATGGGGTACACAGCGAATGAGCAGTTCTTC. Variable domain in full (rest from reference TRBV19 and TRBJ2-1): DGGITQSPKYLFRKEGQNVTLSCEQNLNHDAMYWYRQDPGQGLRLIYYSQIVNDFQKGDIAEGYSVSREKKESFPLTVTSAQKNPTAFYLCASMGYTANEQFFGPGTRLTVL.

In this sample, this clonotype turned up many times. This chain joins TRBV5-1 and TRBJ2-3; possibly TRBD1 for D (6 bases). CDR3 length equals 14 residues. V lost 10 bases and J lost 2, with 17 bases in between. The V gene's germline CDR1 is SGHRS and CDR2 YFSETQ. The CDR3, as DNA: TGCGCCTCAACAGGGACAACTGACACAGATACGCAGTATTTT. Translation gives CASTGTTDTDTQYF.

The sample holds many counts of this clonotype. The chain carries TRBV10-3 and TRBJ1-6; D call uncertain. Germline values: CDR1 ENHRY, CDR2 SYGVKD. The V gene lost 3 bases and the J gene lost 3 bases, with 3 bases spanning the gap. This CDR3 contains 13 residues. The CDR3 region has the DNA TGTGCCATCAGTGACAGCTATAATTCACCCCTCCACTTT. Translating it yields CAISDSYNSPLHF.

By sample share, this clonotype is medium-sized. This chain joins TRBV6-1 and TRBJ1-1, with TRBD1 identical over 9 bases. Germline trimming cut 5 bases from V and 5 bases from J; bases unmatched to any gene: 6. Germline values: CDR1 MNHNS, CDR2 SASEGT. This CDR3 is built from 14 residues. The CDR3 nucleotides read TGTGCCAGCAGTCCGGGACAGGGATTAACTGAAGCTTTCTTT. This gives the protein CASSPGQGLTEAFF.

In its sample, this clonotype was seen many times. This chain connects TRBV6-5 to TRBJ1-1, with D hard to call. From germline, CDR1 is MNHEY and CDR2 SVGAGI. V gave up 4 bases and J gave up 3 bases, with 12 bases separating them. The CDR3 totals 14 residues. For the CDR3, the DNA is TGTGCCAGCAGTTTTGACCCTGTGGACACTGAAGCTTTCTTT. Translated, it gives CASSFDPVDTEAFF.

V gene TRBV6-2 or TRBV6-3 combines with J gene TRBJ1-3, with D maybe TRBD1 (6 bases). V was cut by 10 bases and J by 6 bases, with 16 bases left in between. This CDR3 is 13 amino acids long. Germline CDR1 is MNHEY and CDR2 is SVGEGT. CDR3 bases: TGTGCCACTTCTCGGGGGCCAGTAAACACCATATATTTT. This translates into CATSRGPVNTIYF.

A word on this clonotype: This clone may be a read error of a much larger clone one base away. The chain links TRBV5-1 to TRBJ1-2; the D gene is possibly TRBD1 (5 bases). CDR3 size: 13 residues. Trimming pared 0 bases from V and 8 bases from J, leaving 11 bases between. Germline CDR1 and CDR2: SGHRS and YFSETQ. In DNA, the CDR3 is TGCGCCAGCAGCTTGGCTGGCAGGGAGGGCTACACCTTC. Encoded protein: CASSLAGREGYTF.

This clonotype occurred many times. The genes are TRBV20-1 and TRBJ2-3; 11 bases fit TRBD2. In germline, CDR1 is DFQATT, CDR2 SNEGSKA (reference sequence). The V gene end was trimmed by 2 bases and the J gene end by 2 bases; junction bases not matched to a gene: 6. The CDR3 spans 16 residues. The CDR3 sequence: CSARPRLAGYTDTQYF. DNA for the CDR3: TGCAGTGCTAGACCGAGACTAGCGGGATACACAGATACGCAGTATTTT.

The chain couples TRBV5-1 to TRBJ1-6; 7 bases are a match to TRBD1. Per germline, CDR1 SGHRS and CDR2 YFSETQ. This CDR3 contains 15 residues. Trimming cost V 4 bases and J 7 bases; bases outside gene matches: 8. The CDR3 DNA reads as TGCGCCAGCAGCCAAAGGACAGGATCAAATTCACCCCTCCACTTT. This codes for CASSQRTGSNSPLHF.

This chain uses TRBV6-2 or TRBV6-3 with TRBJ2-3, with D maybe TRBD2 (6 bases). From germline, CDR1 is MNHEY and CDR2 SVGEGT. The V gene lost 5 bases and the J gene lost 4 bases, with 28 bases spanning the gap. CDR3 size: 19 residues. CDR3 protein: CASSDSHGSEGTRADTQYF. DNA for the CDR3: TGTGCCAGCAGTGATTCCCACGGGAGTGAAGGGACCCGCGCAGATACGCAGTATTTT.

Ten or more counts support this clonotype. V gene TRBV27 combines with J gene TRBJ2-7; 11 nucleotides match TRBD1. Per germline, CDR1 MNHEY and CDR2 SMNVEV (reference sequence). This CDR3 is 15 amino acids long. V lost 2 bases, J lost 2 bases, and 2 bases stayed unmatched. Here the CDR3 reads CASSLRGQGAYEQYF. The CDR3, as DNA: TGTGCCAGCAGTTTACGGGGACAGGGGGCCTACGAGCAGTACTTC.

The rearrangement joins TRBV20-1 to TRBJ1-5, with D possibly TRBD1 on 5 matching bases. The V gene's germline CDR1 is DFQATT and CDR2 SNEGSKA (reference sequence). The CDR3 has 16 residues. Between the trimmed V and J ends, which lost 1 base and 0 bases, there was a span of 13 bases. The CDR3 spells CSARAYARDSNQPQHF. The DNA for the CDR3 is TGCAGTGCTAGAGCGTATGCCAGGGATAGCAATCAGCCCCAGCATTTT.

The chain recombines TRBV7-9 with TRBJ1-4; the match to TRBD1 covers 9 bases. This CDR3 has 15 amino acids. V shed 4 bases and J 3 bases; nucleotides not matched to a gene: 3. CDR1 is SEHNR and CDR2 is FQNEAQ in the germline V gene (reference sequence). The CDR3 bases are TGTGCCAGCAGCTCCCGACAGGGGGCTAATGAAAAACTGTTTTTT. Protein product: CASSSRQGANEKLFF.

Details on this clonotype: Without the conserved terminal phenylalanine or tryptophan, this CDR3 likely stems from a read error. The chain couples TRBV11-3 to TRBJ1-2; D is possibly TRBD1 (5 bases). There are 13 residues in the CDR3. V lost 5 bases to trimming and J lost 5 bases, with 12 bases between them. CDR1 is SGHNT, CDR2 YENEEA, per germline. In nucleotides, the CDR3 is TGTGCCAGCAGCCAAGGGGAGGATTATGGCTACACCGTC. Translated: CASSQGEDYGYTV.

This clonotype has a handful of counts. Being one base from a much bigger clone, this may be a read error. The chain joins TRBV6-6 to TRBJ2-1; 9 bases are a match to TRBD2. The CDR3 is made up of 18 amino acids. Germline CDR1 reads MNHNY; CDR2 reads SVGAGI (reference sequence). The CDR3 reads CVSSYSGLAGQGSNEQFF. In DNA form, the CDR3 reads TGTGTCAGCAGTTACTCGGGCCTAGCGGGACAAGGGTCAAATGAGCAGTTCTTC.

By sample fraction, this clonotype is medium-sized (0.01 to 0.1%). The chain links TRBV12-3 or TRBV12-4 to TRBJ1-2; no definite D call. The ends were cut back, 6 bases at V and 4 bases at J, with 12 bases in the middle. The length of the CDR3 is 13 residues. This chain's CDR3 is CASRLNGPYGYTF. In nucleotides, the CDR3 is TGTGCCAGCAGGCTTAACGGGCCCTATGGCTACACCTTC.